The entry below gives a single T cell receptor beta chain sequence along with its context. The repertoire was sequenced with immunoSEQ multiplex PCR; TCRdb's copy has only in-frame clones and lacks some. Among around 140,000 clones listed, roughly nine tenths were seen once. Trimming at V came to 6 bases and at J to 7 bases, leaving 9 bases not matched to a gene. The CDR3 length is 15 residues. Germline-derived CDR1 and CDR2 are MNHEY and SVGAGI. The sample belongs to a study of T cell responses to AZD1222 COVID-19 vaccine. The material sequenced was peripheral blood, taken 28 days after the second dose of the MenACWY control vaccine. The sequence came from an adult who received the MenACWY meningococcal vaccine as a control. V and J are TRBV6-5 and TRBJ1-4, with 9 bases lining up with TRBD1. DNA of the CDR3: TGTGCCAGCAGCCACACAGGGGGCGGAGGTGAAAAACTGTTTTTT. This sequence encodes CASSHTGGGGEKLFF.